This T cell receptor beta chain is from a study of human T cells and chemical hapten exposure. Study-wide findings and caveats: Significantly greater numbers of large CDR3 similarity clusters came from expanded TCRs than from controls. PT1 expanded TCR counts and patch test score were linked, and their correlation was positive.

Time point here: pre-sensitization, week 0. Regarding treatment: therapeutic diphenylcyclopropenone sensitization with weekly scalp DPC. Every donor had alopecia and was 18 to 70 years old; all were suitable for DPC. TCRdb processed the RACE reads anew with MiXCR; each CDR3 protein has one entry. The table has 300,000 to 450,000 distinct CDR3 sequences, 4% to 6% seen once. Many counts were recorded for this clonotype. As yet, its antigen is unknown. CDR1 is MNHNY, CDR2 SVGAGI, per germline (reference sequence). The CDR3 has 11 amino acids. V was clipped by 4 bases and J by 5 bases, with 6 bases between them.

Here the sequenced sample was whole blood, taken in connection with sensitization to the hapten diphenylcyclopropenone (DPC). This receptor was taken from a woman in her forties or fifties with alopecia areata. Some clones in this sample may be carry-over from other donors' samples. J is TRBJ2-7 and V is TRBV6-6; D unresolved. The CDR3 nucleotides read TGTGCCAGCAGTTTGGTCGACGAGCAGTACTTC. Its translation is CASSLVDEQYF.